The 8 T cell receptor beta chains below all came from one sample that was sequenced in a study of response to subunit inactivated influenza vaccine. TCRdb fed the RT-PCR reads into MiXCR, producing one record per CDR3 protein. This sample yields about 170,000 distinct CDR3 sequences, of which about 12% are seen a single time; 29% belongs to the top ten. These data were also reused for a study on T cells expressing NK-cell markers. That report notes: Generation of TCR beta cDNA was performed by 5'RACE template switching incorporating UMIs.

Here the sequenced sample was CD8+ T cells sorted from PBMCs, taken 12 days after vaccination. The receptors were sampled from a man between 50 and 59 years old who received an inactivated influenza vaccine.

This clonotype turned up a few times. DNA of the CDR3: TGTGCCAGCAGTTACTCGACCGGGACAGAGGCATTCGATGAGCAGTTCTTC. Its translation: CASSYSTGTEAFDEQFF. This chain links TRBV6-2 or TRBV6-3 with TRBJ2-1; 7 nucleotides match TRBD1. Trimming took 0 bases from V and 8 from J; bases not matched to a gene: 13. Per germline, CDR1 MNHEY and CDR2 SVGEGT. The CDR3 is 17 amino acids.

This clonotype was seen a few times. In DNA form, the CDR3 reads TGTGCCAGCAGCCACGTCCCTTACCGCGGGGAGCTGTTTTTT. This encodes CASSHVPYRGELFF. V and J are TRBV14 and TRBJ2-2; D remains ambiguous. The CDR3 runs to 14 residues. From germline, CDR1 is SGHDN and CDR2 FVKESK. V lost 3 bases and J lost 7, with 12 bases in between.

This clonotype occurred a few times. This chain uses TRBV27 with TRBJ2-7; 10 bases map to TRBD2. CDR3 length: 16 residues. Germline CDR1 and CDR2: MNHEY and SMNVEV (reference sequence). Trimming cost V 5 bases and J 7 bases; bases outside gene matches: 14. The CDR3 bases are TGTGCCAGCAGTCACCGCGGACTAGCGGAGGCTGGGGAGCAGTACTTC. Translated, it gives CASSHRGLAEAGEQYF.

Many counts were recorded for this clonotype. This chain uses TRBV29-1 with TRBJ2-5, with 10 bases matching TRBD2. The CDR3 loop spans 15 amino acids. V was pared by 7 bases and J by 0 bases, with 8 bases of the junction left unmatched. The germline V gene encodes CDR1 SQVTM and CDR2 ANQGSEA. DNA of the CDR3: TGCAGCGGCTTACTAGCGGGGTTGTACCAAGAGACCCAGTACTTC. It codes for CSGLLAGLYQETQYF.

This clonotype was seen a few times. V and J are TRBV7-9 and TRBJ2-1, with D perhaps TRBD1 or TRBD2 (6 bases each). V gave up 7 bases and J gave up 9 bases, with 13 bases separating them. Germline CDR1 is SEHNR and CDR2 is FQNEAQ (reference sequence). The CDR3 covers 12 residues. CDR3 amino acids: CASTPGGGEQFF. CDR3 coding DNA: TGTGCCAGCACCCCTGGAGGGGGTGAGCAGTTCTTC.

This chain uses TRBV9 with TRBJ2-1; 10 bases fit TRBD2. The CDR3 extends over 17 amino acids. The junction had 9 bases not matched to a gene; V was cut back by 0 bases and J by 6 bases. From germline, CDR1 is SGDLS and CDR2 YYNGEE. For the CDR3, the DNA is TGTGCCAGCAGCGTAGGACTCAAGCGGGAGGGCCGCAATGAGCAGTTCTTC. It encodes CASSVGLKREGRNEQFF. Complete variable domain (other parts from reference TRBV9 and TRBJ2-1): DSGVTQTPKHLITATGQRVTLRCSPRSGDLSVYWYQQSLDQGLQFLIQYYNGEERAKGNILERFSAQQFPDLHSELNLSSLELGDSALYFCASSVGLKREGRNEQFFGPGTRLTVL.

The V and J genes are TRBV12-3 or TRBV12-4 and TRBJ2-3; no definite D call. The CDR3 loop spans 14 amino acids. V was cut by 3 bases and J by 0 bases, with 7 bases left in between. This CDR3 is CASSFVGSTDTQYF. CDR3 sequence (DNA): TGTGCCAGCAGTTTTGTGGGTAGCACAGATACGCAGTATTTT.

This clonotype occurred a few times. This sequence joins TRBV7-8 and TRBJ2-1; D ambiguous. Between the trimmed V and J ends, which lost 5 bases and 5 bases, there was a span of 10 bases. The CDR3 is 13 amino acids. Germline V gives CDR1 SGHVS, CDR2 FQNEAQ. CDR3 DNA: TGTGCCAGCAGCGGTCTAATACACAATGAGCAGTTCTTC. This sequence encodes CASSGLIHNEQFF. Using reference TRBV7-8 and TRBJ2-1 for the parts outside the CDR3, the full variable domain is GAGVSQSPRYKVAKRGQDVALRCDPISGHVSLFWYQQALGQGPEFLTYFQNEAQLDKSGLPSDRFFAERPEGSVSTLKIQRTQQEDSAVYLCASSGLIHNEQFFGPGTRLTVL.